A single sample is the source of the 19 T cell receptor beta chains below, sequenced in a study of blood T cells in healthy people across ages. Primed by a sample-barcoded 5' primer and a J-beta primer mix, a second PCR proceeded for 7 to 11 cycles. TCRdb reprocessed the 5' RACE reads with MiXCR, giving one entry per CDR3 protein. The data show roughly 410,000 distinct CDR3 sequences, roughly half seen once. Sequencing was done on a sample of blood. Every receptor here comes from a man aged 55 to 70 in good health.

The gene calls are TRBV28 and TRBJ2-7; D may be TRBD1 (6 bases). Trimming left V 4 bases short and J 3 bases short, with 28 bases between. Germline V gene data show CDR1 as MDHEN and CDR2 as SYDVKM. CDR3 length: 19 amino acids. This CDR3 is CASSSNFIGVGHSLYEQYF. In DNA form, the CDR3 reads TGTGCCAGCAGTTCCAACTTTATCGGAGTGGGACACTCCCTCTACGAGCAGTACTTC.

This clonotype was counted many times. Germline and junction disagree at one end, which may indicate a read error. The J gene is TRBJ2-7, the V gene TRBV7-2; tentatively, D is TRBD2 (5 bases). CDR3 size: 14 residues. Germline CDR1 and CDR2: SGHTA and FQGNSA. The CDR3 loop reads CASSLAPSPVEQYF. In nucleotides, the CDR3 is TGTGCCAGCAGCCTAGCCCCGAGTCCGGTGGAGCAGTACTTC.

The chain combines TRBV6-2 or TRBV6-3 with TRBJ1-2; a possible D gene is TRBD1 (6 bases). Germline assignment: CDR1 MNHEY and CDR2 SVGEGT. V shed 6 bases and J shed 4 bases, with 9 bases lying between them. The CDR3 sequence is 12 residues long. The CDR3 DNA follows: TGTGCCAGCAGGACAGGAGCCTATGGCTACACCTTC. As protein: CASRTGAYGYTF.

Concerning this clonotype: A read error may produce the germline difference seen at one junction end. V gene TRBV5-1 combines with J gene TRBJ2-3; possible D gene TRBD2, 5 bases. The germline V gene encodes CDR1 SGHRS and CDR2 YFSETQ. The CDR3 sequence is 14 residues long. CDR3 bases: TGCGCCATCAGCACCGGACTTCGCACAGATACGCAGTATTTT. The encoded protein is CAISTGLRTDTQYF.

This clonotype came up a few times. The rearrangement joins TRBV7-2 to TRBJ2-1, with D uncertain. The V end lost 5 bases, the J end lost 0 bases, and 8 bases lay between the germline ends. Germline CDR1 reads SGHTA; CDR2 reads FQGNSA. The CDR3 extends over 14 amino acids. CDR3 residues: CASSAPSSYNEQFF. CDR3 DNA sequence: TGTGCCAGCAGCGCCCCAAGCTCCTACAATGAGCAGTTCTTC.

As to this clonotype: It may be a read error: a sequence one base away is much more abundant. The genes are TRBV7-2 and TRBJ2-5; the D gene is possibly TRBD1 (5 bases). The CDR3 has 15 amino acids. The germline gives CDR1 SGHTA, CDR2 FQGNSA. The CDR3 DNA reads TGTGCCAACAGCTTAGGGGCTGGAGCCCAAGAGACCCAGTACTTC. It specifies CANSLGAGAQETQYF.

The rearrangement joins TRBV6-6 to TRBJ2-5; 9 positions agree with TRBD2. Unmatched junction bases numbered 15, after V lost 0 bases and J lost 13 bases. This CDR3 region has 16 residues. Germline V gene data show CDR1 as MNHNY and CDR2 as SVGAGI (reference sequence). The CDR3 DNA reads as TGTGCCAGCAGTTACTCGAAAGCAGCTAGCGGGGCGCTCGGGTACTTC. It encodes CASSYSKAASGALGYF.

The rearrangement joins TRBV29-1 to TRBJ1-5; D is undetermined. CDR1 SQVTM and CDR2 ANQGSEA come from the germline V gene. The V end lost 4 bases, the J end lost 2 bases, and 9 bases lay between the germline ends. CDR3 length: 13 amino acids. CDR3: CSVGPEGNQPQHF. CDR3 coding DNA: TGCAGCGTTGGTCCCGAGGGCAATCAGCCCCAGCATTTT.

The genes are TRBV14 and TRBJ2-7, with D perhaps TRBD1 (6 bases). CDR1 and CDR2 from the germline V gene are SGHDN and FVKESK. With 4 bases removed from V and 2 bases from J, the gap between germline ends came to 18 bases. The CDR3 is 16 amino acids. The CDR3 region has the DNA TGTGCCAGCAGCCCCGCCGGACAGCGTCGAGCCTACGAGCAGTACTTC. As protein: CASSPAGQRRAYEQYF.

The V and J genes are TRBV2 and TRBJ1-4; D perhaps matches TRBD1 (5 bases). V lost 3 bases, J lost 8 bases, and 16 bases lay in between. The CDR3 sequence is 15 residues long. Germline lookup yields CDR1 SNHLY and CDR2 FYNNEI. CDR3 sequence (DNA): TGTGCCAGCAGTGAGGGAGGATCAGGGAAGGAAAAACTGTTTTTT. Residues: CASSEGGSGKEKLFF.

This clonotype was seen ten or more times. This CDR3 reads CASSGGLAATGELFF. Written as DNA, the CDR3 is TGCGCCAGCAGCGGGGGACTAGCGGCCACCGGGGAGCTGTTTTTT. This chain joins TRBV5-1 and TRBJ2-2, with TRBD2 matching 11 bases. The CDR3 is 15 residues long. The ends lost 4 bases at V and 4 bases at J; junction bases unmatched: 3. Germline V gene data show CDR1 as SGHRS and CDR2 as YFSETQ.

The rearrangement uses TRBV20-1 and TRBJ1-5; TRBD1 is a possible D gene (5 bases). Germline V gene data show CDR1 as DFQATT and CDR2 as SNEGSKA (reference sequence). The CDR3 consists of 14 residues. V shed 6 bases and J shed 2 bases, with 14 bases lying between them. The CDR3 reads CSARAQGGNQPQHF. The CDR3 DNA sequence: TGCAGTGCAAGGGCGCAGGGCGGCAATCAGCCCCAGCATTTT.

CDR3 loop: CASSPYWRGGTDTQYF. CDR3 in DNA: TGTGCCAGCAGCCCCTATTGGCGGGGGGGCACAGATACGCAGTATTTT. The chain combines TRBV28 with TRBJ2-3; TRBD2 matches at 8 bases. Germline V gene sequence: CDR1 MDHEN, CDR2 SYDVKM. V lost 6 bases to trimming and J lost 1 base; unmatched junction nucleotides: 9. This CDR3 comprises 16 residues. Together with reference TRBV28 and TRBJ2-3, the CDR3 gives the full variable domain: DVKVTQSSRYLVKRTGEKVFLECVQDMDHENMFWYRQDPGLGLRLIYFSYDVKMKEKGDIPEGYSVSREKKERFSLILESASTNQTSMYLCASSPYWRGGTDTQYFGPGTRLTVL.

Remarks on this clonotype: The junction and the germline gene differ at one end; a read error may be behind it. The chain joins TRBV6-6 to TRBJ2-3, with a weak D call TRBD1 (6 bases). This CDR3 has 15 amino acids. Germline loops: CDR1 MNHNY, CDR2 SVGAGI (reference sequence). Here the CDR3 reads CASSQGSPGADTQYF. The DNA for the CDR3 is TGTGCCAGCAGCCAGGGGTCTCCAGGAGCAGACACGCAGTATTTT.

The rearrangement links TRBV29-1 to TRBJ2-3, with D unresolved. Germline lookup yields CDR1 SQVTM and CDR2 ANQGSEA. V was clipped by 7 bases and J by 2 bases, with 10 bases between them. The CDR3 covers 12 residues. The CDR3 DNA reads TGCAGCGCTCCACAGTTCACAGATACGCAGTATTTT. It yields the protein CSAPQFTDTQYF.

The V and J genes are TRBV5-8 and TRBJ1-2, with 10 bases lining up with TRBD1. Germline V gene data show CDR1 as SGHTS and CDR2 as YDEGEE. Trimming took 4 bases from V and 2 from J; bases not matched to a gene: 8. This CDR3 is built from 16 residues. The CDR3 DNA reads TGTGCCAGCAGCCGGGGGGGGACAGGGGCCAACTATGGCTACACCTTC. Protein product: CASSRGGTGANYGYTF.

This rearrangement joins TRBV20-1 to TRBJ2-1, with D uncertain. The germline V gene encodes CDR1 DFQATT and CDR2 SNEGSKA (reference sequence). Between the trimmed V and J ends, which lost 0 bases and 3 bases, there was a span of 15 bases. There are 16 residues in the CDR3. In DNA, the CDR3 is TGCAGTGCTAGAGATCCTCTCCGGGTGAACTACAATGAGCAGTTCTTC. It translates to CSARDPLRVNYNEQFF.

The chain carries TRBV6-5 and TRBJ2-3; perhaps D is TRBD1 or TRBD2 (5 bases each). Looked up from germline, CDR1 is MNHEY and CDR2 is SVGAGI. The V end was cut by 7 bases, the J end by 2 bases, with 16 bases between. This CDR3 has 15 residues. The CDR3 DNA is TGTGCCAGCAAAAATGGTTGGGGGAACACAGATACGCAGTATTTT. Protein sequence: CASKNGWGNTDTQYF.

This clonotype was seen more than once but under ten times. This chain joins TRBV18 and TRBJ2-3, with a weak D call TRBD1 (5 bases). Germline CDR1 reads KGHSH; CDR2 reads LQKENI. This CDR3 has 15 residues. V dropped 3 bases and J dropped 2 bases, with 12 bases sitting between them. The CDR3 sequence: CASSPLGRDTDTQYF. The DNA of the CDR3 is TGTGCCAGCTCACCTCTCGGCAGGGACACAGATACGCAGTATTTT.